This entry concerns a single T cell receptor (beta chain). There is no known antigen for this receptor. No much larger clone exists at a distance of one base, and base qualities are not known. The data were obtained in a study of radiation and T cells in renal cell carcinoma (dated by TCRdb to 2018 to 2020). Study-level background: TCR beta sequencing covered approximately 51 samples in total, comprising around 26 tumors and around 27 peripheral blood samples. Across all 50 or so samples, 4,016,671 unique CDR3 nucleotide sequences, encoding 2,658,974 unique CDR3 amino acid sequences, were identified. The last blood draw occurred 4 weeks after radiation, at the same time as nephrectomy.

Sample time point, as interpreted from the label and publication: blood 4 weeks post-SBRT, at nephrectomy. The treatment or condition label for this specimen denotes: 15 Gy SBRT to primary tumor, nephrectomy 4 weeks later. The samples were obtained from a clinical trial, where primary renal cell carcinomas were treated with 15 Gy stereotactic body radiation therapy and then removed by nephrectomy 4 weeks afterward. To follow tumor-enriched clonotypes, serial peripheral blood was collected from radiation-treated patients at baseline and at 2 weeks and 4 weeks after SBRT. Every patient's renal cell carcinoma showed clear cell pathology. Genomic DNA for TCR sequencing was prepared using the QIAamp DNA Blood Mini Kit (Qiagen). Samples were included in the analyses only if all quality control checks were passed. Taken from the germline V gene, the CDR1 and CDR2 loops are SGHRS and YFSETQ. Reading from cysteine to phenylalanine, the CDR3 counts 14 amino acids. Just CDR3 DNA is preserved here, 42 bases in frame from base 1. Trimming at the junction amounts to 1 base on V and 5 bases on J, and the germline ends lie 12 bases apart.

The study at large found these results: In blood, the top tumor clonotypes increased from baseline to 2 weeks after radiation and then shrank by 4 weeks, which suggests a temporary expansion of tumor-resident clones. Tracking of blood repertoire dynamics stopped at roughly 29 days after treatment, with no follow-up past that point. No pretreatment tumor biopsies were available, so the baseline intratumoral presence of clonotypes could not be determined. Because the trial had a single-armed design, the trial could not examine how radiation dose or scheduling affected the TCR repertoire.

The immunoSEQ kit was used, according to the manufacturer's recommendations, to generate TCR beta libraries from genomic DNA. To prepare libraries, a first multiplex PCR with proprietary primers was run, followed by a second PCR that added unique barcodes, and a bead cleanup was done after each round. Each sample batch included a kit-provided positive control reaction and a negative control reaction. The final libraries underwent checking on an Agilent 4200 TapeStation D1000 ScreenTape, volumetric pooling, and quantification by qPCR. Sequencing was performed on an Illumina NextSeq500 with a MidOutput 150-cycle cartridge, and 156 Read1 and 15 Index1 cycles were run with kit custom primers. The pooled library was loaded at around 1 pM, and roughly 20% PhiX control was spiked in. Under the source paper's analysis protocol: Vendor-processed data were analyzed in R, and a clonotype was defined as all T cells sharing the same CDR3 nucleotide sequence. For clone abundance analyses, frequencies were normalized to the 10,000 most abundant clones in each sample. Public T cell clones, which averaged fewer than five per sample, were excluded before analysis. Tumor-enriched clonotypes and baseline blood-enriched clonotypes were defined as those with an abundance difference of at least 32-fold between compartments. A beta-binomial differential abundance model was applied to find clonotypes that expanded or contracted between blood time points. Tumor-blood repertoire similarity was measured with the Baroni-Urbani and Buser coefficient, and groups were compared using two-tailed Wilcoxon tests in R. Imported from immuneACCESS, the table was reduced by TCRdb to in-frame sequences with V and J called. These copies leave out some clones; in studies compared against another copy, an unresolved V gene accounts for under half, and the cause of the remainder is not known. V and J calls and clone size are as listed in that table; D and trimming were resolved from the DNA. For this sample the table gives about 78,000 clones, of which 89% were detected only once. The biggest ten clones account for about 6% of the sample.

The sample was blood, taken from a patient whose treatment included radiotherapy and nephrectomy. The chain is made from TRBV5-1 and TRBJ2-5; the D region may be TRBD1 or TRBD2, each matching 6 bases equally. This clonotype was obtained from a woman between 65 and 79 years old with renal cell carcinoma. Read as DNA, the sequence is TGCGCCAGCAGCTTGACGGGGGCGGGCGAGACCCAGTACTTC. The encoded protein is CASSLTGAGETQYF. The full variable domain, with segments outside the CDR3 supplied by the reference TRBV5-1 and TRBJ2-5 proteins, appears as KAGVTQTPRYLIKTRGQQVTLSCSPISGHRSVSWYQQTPGQGLQFLFEYFSETQRNKGNFPGRFSGRQFSNSRSEMNVSTLELGDSALYLCASSLTGAGETQYFGPGTRLLVL.